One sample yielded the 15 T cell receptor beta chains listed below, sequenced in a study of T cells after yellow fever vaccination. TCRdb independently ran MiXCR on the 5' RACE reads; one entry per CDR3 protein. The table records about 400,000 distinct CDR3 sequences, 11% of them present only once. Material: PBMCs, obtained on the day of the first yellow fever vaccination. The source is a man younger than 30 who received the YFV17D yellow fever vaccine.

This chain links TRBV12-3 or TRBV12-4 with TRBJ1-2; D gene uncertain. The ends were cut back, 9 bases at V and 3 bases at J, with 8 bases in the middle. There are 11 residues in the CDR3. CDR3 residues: CASSPDYGYTF. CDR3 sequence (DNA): TGTGCCAGTAGTCCCGACTATGGCTACACCTTC.

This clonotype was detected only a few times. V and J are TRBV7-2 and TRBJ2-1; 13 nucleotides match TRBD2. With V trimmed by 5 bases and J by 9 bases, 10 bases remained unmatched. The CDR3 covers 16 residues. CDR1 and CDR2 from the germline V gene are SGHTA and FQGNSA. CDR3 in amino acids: CASSESTSGGSSEQFF. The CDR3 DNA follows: TGTGCCAGCAGCGAATCGACTAGCGGGGGGTCGAGTGAGCAGTTCTTC.

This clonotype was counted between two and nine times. CDR3 DNA sequence: TGCGCCAGCAGCCAGCCCGGACAGGGGGCGGTTTCACCCCTCCACTTT. Its translation: CASSQPGQGAVSPLHF. The chain is built from TRBV4-1 and TRBJ1-6; TRBD1 aligns across 11 bases. Looked up from germline, CDR1 is MGHRA and CDR2 is YSYEKL. V was clipped by 3 bases and J by 9 bases; unmatched bases: 7. The CDR3 is 16 amino acids.

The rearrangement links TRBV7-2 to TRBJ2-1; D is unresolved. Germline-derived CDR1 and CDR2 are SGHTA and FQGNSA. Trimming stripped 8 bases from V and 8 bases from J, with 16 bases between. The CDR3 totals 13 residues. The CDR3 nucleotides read TGTGCCAGCTTAATAACCCCTCGGGATGAGCAGTTCTTC. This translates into CASLITPRDEQFF.

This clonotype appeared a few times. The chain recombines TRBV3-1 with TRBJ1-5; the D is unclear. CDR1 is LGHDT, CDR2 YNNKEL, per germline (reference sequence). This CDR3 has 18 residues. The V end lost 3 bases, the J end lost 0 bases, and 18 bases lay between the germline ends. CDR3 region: CASSHRTRVVYSNQPQHF. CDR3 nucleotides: TGTGCCAGCAGCCACAGAACGAGAGTAGTTTATAGCAATCAGCCCCAGCATTTT.

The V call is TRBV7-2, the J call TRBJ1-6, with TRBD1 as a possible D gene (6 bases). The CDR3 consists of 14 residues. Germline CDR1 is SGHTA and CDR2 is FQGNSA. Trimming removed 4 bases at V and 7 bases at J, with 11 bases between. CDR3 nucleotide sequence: TGTGCCAGCAGCTCCCGGACAGAAAATTCACCCCTCCACTTT. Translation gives CASSSRTENSPLHF.

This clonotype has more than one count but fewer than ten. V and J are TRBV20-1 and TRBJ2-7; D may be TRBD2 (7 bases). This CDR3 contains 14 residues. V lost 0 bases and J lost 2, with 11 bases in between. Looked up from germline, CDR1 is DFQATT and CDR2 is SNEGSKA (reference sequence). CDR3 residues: CSARDRGAAYEQYF. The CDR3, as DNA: TGCAGTGCTAGAGATCGGGGGGCTGCCTACGAGCAGTACTTC.

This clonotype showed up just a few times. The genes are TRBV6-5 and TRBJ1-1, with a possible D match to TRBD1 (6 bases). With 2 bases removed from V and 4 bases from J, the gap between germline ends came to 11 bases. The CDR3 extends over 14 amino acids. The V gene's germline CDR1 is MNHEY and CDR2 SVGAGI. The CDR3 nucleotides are TGTGCCAGCAGTTACCGCGGAGGGGGCACTGAAGCTTTCTTT. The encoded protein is CASSYRGGGTEAFF.

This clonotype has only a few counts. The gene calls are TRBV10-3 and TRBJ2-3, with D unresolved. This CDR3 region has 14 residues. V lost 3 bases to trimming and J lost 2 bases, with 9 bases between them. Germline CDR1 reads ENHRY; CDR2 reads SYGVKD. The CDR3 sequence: CAISDSWATDTQYF. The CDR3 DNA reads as TGTGCCATCAGTGACTCCTGGGCCACAGATACGCAGTATTTT.

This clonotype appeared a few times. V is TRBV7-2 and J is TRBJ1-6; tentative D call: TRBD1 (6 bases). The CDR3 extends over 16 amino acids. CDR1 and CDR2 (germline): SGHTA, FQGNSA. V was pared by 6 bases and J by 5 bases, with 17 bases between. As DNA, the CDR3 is TGTGCCAGCAGTCTCGGTTCAGGGGCCAATAATTCACCCCTCCACTTT. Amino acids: CASSLGSGANNSPLHF.

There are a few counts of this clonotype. The CDR3 sequence: CASSIGGESYNEQFF. CDR3 coding DNA: TGTGCCAGTAGTATTGGCGGGGAGTCCTACAATGAGCAGTTCTTC. The genes are TRBV19 and TRBJ2-1; weak D call: TRBD2 (6 bases). The germline V and J ends were trimmed by 3 bases and 1 base, with 10 bases remaining between them. The CDR3 covers 15 residues. Germline-derived CDR1 and CDR2 are LNHDA and SQIVND (reference sequence).

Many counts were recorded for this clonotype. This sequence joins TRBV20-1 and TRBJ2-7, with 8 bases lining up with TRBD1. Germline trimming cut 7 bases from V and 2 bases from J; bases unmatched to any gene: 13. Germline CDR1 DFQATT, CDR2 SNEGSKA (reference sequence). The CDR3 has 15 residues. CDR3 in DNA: TGCAGTGTTAAACCCGGGACAGGCCAAACCTACGAGCAGTACGTC. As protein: CSVKPGTGQTYEQYV.

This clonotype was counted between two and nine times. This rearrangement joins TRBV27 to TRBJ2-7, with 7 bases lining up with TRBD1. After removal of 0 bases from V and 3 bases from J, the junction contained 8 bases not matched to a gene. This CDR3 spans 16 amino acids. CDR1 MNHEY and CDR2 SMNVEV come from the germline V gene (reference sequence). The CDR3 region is CASSLSAGTAVYEQYF. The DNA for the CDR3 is TGTGCCAGCAGTTTATCGGCCGGGACAGCAGTCTACGAGCAGTACTTC.

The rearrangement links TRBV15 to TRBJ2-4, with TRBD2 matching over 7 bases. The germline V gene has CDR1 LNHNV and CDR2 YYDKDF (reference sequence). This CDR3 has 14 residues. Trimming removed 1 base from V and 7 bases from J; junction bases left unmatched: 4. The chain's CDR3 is CATSRAGGGNIQYF. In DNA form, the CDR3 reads TGTGCCACCAGCAGAGCTGGGGGGGGGAACATTCAGTACTTC.

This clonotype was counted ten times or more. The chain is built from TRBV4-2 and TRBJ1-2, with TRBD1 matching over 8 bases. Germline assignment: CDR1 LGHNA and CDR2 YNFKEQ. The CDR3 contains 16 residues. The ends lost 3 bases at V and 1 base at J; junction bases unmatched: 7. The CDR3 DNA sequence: TGTGCCAGCAGCCAGGTCGGGACAGGCGATAACTATGGCTACACCTTC. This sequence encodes CASSQVGTGDNYGYTF.